This TCR beta chain emerged from a study of T cells after yellow fever vaccination. This clonotype occurred a few times. Its specificity is unknown. Template switching by 5'RACE produced TCR cDNA, adding a universal primer site and UMIs. TCRdb fed the 5' RACE reads into MiXCR, producing one record per CDR3 protein. The sample has 250,000 to 300,000 distinct CDR3 sequences, approximately 10% seen once. The study, taken as a whole, reports: Abundant clonotypes from the bulk population could get into FACS-sorted repertoires as contaminants. Just a small share of clonotypes turned up in the CD4 compartment as well as the CD8 compartment. At 95% to 98% for CD4 and around 91% for CD8, most primary-vaccination clones showed up again after the booster.

Per the germline V gene, CDR1 is MNHEY and CDR2 is SMNVEV (reference sequence). This CDR3 spans 14 amino acids. V was pared by 5 bases and J by 8 bases, with 10 bases of the junction left unmatched. The clonotype comes from a man aged 18 to 30 who received the YFV17D yellow fever vaccine. This specimen consisted of CD4+ T cells sorted from PBMCs, obtained 5 days after the yellow fever booster vaccination. V and J are TRBV27 and TRBJ1-2; 8 nucleotides match TRBD1. The CDR3 DNA follows: TGTGCCAGCAGTATAACAGGGGGTAGTGGGGGCTACACCTTC. It codes for CASSITGGSGGYTF.